Listed here are 13 T cell receptor beta chains from one sample, sequenced in a study of regulatory T cells in long-lasting Graves disease (dated by TCRdb to the early 2020s). Library preparation employed multiplex PCR. The sample was run on an Illumina HiSeq 4000. To build TCR beta libraries, CDR3 regions were amplified by Arm-PCR using iRepertoire HTBI primers. Using fastp trimming at Q25 and MiXCR clonotype assembly, TCRdb reanalyzed the public sequencing data and kept in-frame beta chains. Rows matching on CDR3 protein sequence are summarized as one entry with the most common DNA and genes. This sample lists 450,000 to 700,000 distinct CDR3 sequences; 13% were detected once. The top ten clones comprise roughly a tenth of the sample. The time point label of this sample denotes: newly diagnosed GD, antithyroid drugs for less than 3 months. For both TCR sequencing and RNA sequencing, RNA was extracted from PBMCs in TRIzol.

These same records also appear under a second study, on T cells in Graves' hyperthyroidism and ophthalmopathy.

Specimen: peripheral blood mononuclear cells (PBMCs), collected at new diagnosis, from a patient treated with antithyroid drugs. These receptors originate from a man in his thirties or forties with Graves disease. Donor details come from another sample of the same person, matched by shared clones.

V usage is TRBV6-2 or TRBV6-3 and J usage is TRBJ1-2; D is unresolved. Per the germline V gene, CDR1 is MNHEY and CDR2 is SVGEGT. Trimming removed 5 bases at V and 4 bases at J, with 11 bases between. This CDR3 region has 13 residues. CDR3 amino acids: CASSGNYVYGYTF. CDR3 coding DNA: TGTGCCAGCAGTGGAAATTACGTCTATGGCTACACCTTC.

This clonotype occurred a few times. The chain recombines TRBV19 with TRBJ2-2, with D uncertain. The CDR3 spans 14 residues. The germline V gene has CDR1 LNHDA and CDR2 SQIVND (reference sequence). Trimming shortened V by 6 bases and J by 4 bases, and 12 bases separated the two germline ends. The CDR3 coding sequence is TGTGCCAGTAGCCCCACCCCCCCCACCGGGGAGCTGTTTTTT. Translated: CASSPTPPTGELFF.

This clonotype was detected only a few times. The chain carries TRBV29-1 and TRBJ2-2; tentatively, D is TRBD2 (5 bases). The CDR3 consists of 15 residues. Germline V CDR1 and CDR2: SQVTM, ANQGSEA. V was clipped by 3 bases and J by 4 bases, with 15 bases between them. CDR3: CSVEIGRAGTGELFF. For the CDR3, the DNA is TGCAGCGTTGAGATTGGTAGGGCGGGCACCGGGGAGCTGTTTTTT.

The genes are TRBV30 and TRBJ2-7, with 11 positions matching TRBD2. Germline V gene lookup returns CDR1 GTSNPN and CDR2 SVGIG (reference sequence). V lost 0 bases and J lost 2; bases outside the gene matches: 9. The CDR3 has 17 amino acids. CDR3 sequence: CAWSVFPTSGTTYEQYF. In DNA form, the CDR3 reads TGTGCCTGGAGTGTGTTTCCGACTAGCGGGACTACCTACGAGCAGTACTTC.

The J gene is TRBJ2-5, the V gene TRBV27; 8 bases map to TRBD2. The CDR3 totals 15 residues. With V trimmed by 3 bases and J by 2 bases, 5 bases remained unmatched. Looked up from germline, CDR1 is MNHEY and CDR2 is SMNVEV (reference sequence). In DNA, the CDR3 is TGTGCCAGCAGTTTGAGCGGGAGCGCACAAGAGACCCAGTACTTC. This encodes CASSLSGSAQETQYF.

In DNA form, the CDR3 reads TGCAGTGCTAGAACGCCGGGACAGGGTATTTTGGGGCCCTACGAGCAGTACTTC. This translates into CSARTPGQGILGPYEQYF. The chain employs TRBV20-1 and TRBJ2-7, with TRBD1 matching over 9 bases. CDR1 and CDR2 from the germline V gene are DFQATT and SNEGSKA (reference sequence). With V trimmed by 2 bases and J by 2 bases, 16 bases remained unmatched. This CDR3 has 18 residues.

This clonotype was recorded at least ten times. The J gene is TRBJ2-1, the V gene TRBV2; D is unclear. This CDR3 has 15 residues. In germline, CDR1 is SNHLY, CDR2 FYNNEI. V lost 4 bases, J lost 6 bases, and 16 bases lay in between. CDR3 sequence reads: CASSVFSLLSNEQFF. CDR3 nucleotide sequence: TGTGCCAGCAGTGTCTTTAGCCTACTTTCCAATGAGCAGTTCTTC.

This clonotype showed up just a few times. The gene calls are TRBV18 and TRBJ1-3; no reliable D call. This CDR3 has 16 residues. Germline CDR1 is KGHSH and CDR2 is LQKENI. With 3 bases removed from V and 0 bases from J, the gap between germline ends came to 12 bases. CDR3 protein: CASSPTGYFSGNTIYF. The DNA of the CDR3 is TGTGCCAGCTCACCGACGGGCTACTTCTCTGGAAACACCATATATTTT.

The table lists this clonotype with many counts. The chain uses TRBV2 and TRBJ1-5; D perhaps matches TRBD1 (5 bases). The germline V gene encodes CDR1 SNHLY and CDR2 FYNNEI. V gave up 11 bases and J gave up 0 bases, with 11 bases separating them. This CDR3 spans 13 amino acids. CDR3 sequence reads: CAWQGDSNQPQHF. For the CDR3, the DNA is TGTGCCTGGCAAGGGGATAGCAATCAGCCCCAGCATTTT.

As to this clonotype: The conserved closing phenylalanine or tryptophan is absent in this CDR3, likely reflecting a read error. This rearrangement joins TRBV12-3 or TRBV12-4 to TRBJ2-7; the D call may be TRBD1 or TRBD2 (5 bases each). This CDR3 is built from 16 residues. The ends were cut back, 6 bases at V and 7 bases at J, with 25 bases in the middle. The chain's CDR3 is CASSLGLRDGWEEQYS. In DNA form, the CDR3 reads TGTGCCAGCAGCTTGGGGTTAAGGGACGGCTGGGAGGAGCAGTACTCC.

This clonotype appeared a few times. The chain carries TRBV3-1 and TRBJ2-1, with 10 bases fitting TRBD2. CDR3 length: 15 residues. The germline CDR1 and CDR2 sequences are LGHDT and YNNKEL (reference sequence). J lost 4 bases, V lost 3 bases, and 3 bases had no gene match. CDR3 bases: TGTGCCAGCAGCCACTCACTAGCGGGATACAATGAGCAGTTCTTC. Amino acid sequence: CASSHSLAGYNEQFF.

The chain links TRBV19 to TRBJ2-1; 9 nucleotides align to TRBD1. Germline loops: CDR1 LNHDA, CDR2 SQIVND (reference sequence). V lost 7 bases and J lost 8; bases outside the gene matches: 9. The CDR3 contains 14 residues. The CDR3 coding sequence is TGTGCCAGTATGTGGGGACAGGGTGTCGATGAGCAGTTCTTC. Protein sequence: CASMWGQGVDEQFF.

Of note for this clonotype: The likely explanation is a read error, given a far larger clone one base away. The J gene is TRBJ2-1, the V gene TRBV7-3; possibly TRBD1 for D (5 bases). The CDR3 runs 13 residues. Looked up from germline, CDR1 is SGHTA and CDR2 is FQGTGA. Trimming took 5 bases from V and 10 from J, leaving 15 bases between them. The CDR3 bases are TGTGCCAGCAGCATAGGGGCGTCCTACGAGCAGTTCTTC. It translates to CASSIGASYEQFF. The variable domain in full, with the rest retrieved from reference TRBV7-3 and TRBJ2-1, is GAGVSQTPSNKVTEKGKYVELRCDPISGHTALYWYRQSLGQGPEFLIYFQGTGAADDSGLPNDRFFAVRPEGSVSTLKIQRTERGDSAVYLCASSIGASYEQFFGPGTRLTVL.